This T cell receptor (beta chain) was recorded in a study of T-cell memory formation after mild COVID-19. TCRdb re-analysed the 5' RACE reads in MiXCR, keeping a single row per CDR3 protein. Of about 360,000 distinct CDR3 sequences in the sample, around 15% were seen once. The CDR3 totals 16 residues. The ends lost 0 bases at V and 5 bases at J; junction bases unmatched: 5. The V gene's germline CDR1 is LGHNA and CDR2 YNFKEQ. Study results and caveats: Pre-infection memory already had some responding clones, implying cross-reactive memory joined. There was a balanced CD4/CD8 profile in clones contracting day 15 to 85, and later expanders leaned CD4+. For second-wave clones that peaked at day 37, SARS-CoV-2 specificity went unverified.

In this sample, this clonotype turned up many times. Its target is not known. This chain connects TRBV4-2 to TRBJ2-5; 11 positions match TRBD1. Material: PBMCs or a T cell subset sorted from them (not recorded which). The TCR comes from a man between 18 and 29 years old who had mild COVID-19 (a few samples of this study predate the infection). Cell type and time point are not known. The CDR3 coding sequence is TGTGCCAGCAGCCAAGATTTGGGGACAGGGGGTGAGACCCAGTACTTC. This sequence encodes CASSQDLGTGGETQYF.